These 17 T cell receptor beta chains originate from one sample sequenced in a study of monozygotic twins with inflammatory bowel disease. TCRdb re-analyzed the 5' RACE reads; it lists each CDR3 protein once, without DNA. Here the sample table reports roughly 300,000 distinct CDR3 sequences. Sequenced: blood. The receptors derive from a human donor with ulcerative colitis or Crohn's disease, or a healthy co-twin of an affected twin (not recorded which).

The V and J genes are TRBV5-1 and TRBJ2-3; TCRdb picks TRBD1, but there is no DNA to check that call. CDR3 length equals 18 residues. Germline CDR1 reads SGHRS; CDR2 reads YFSETQ. CDR3 sequence: CASTPTSRQGTNTDTQYF.

This chain links TRBV28 with TRBJ2-2; TCRdb's D gene call, TRBD2, goes unchecked for lack of DNA. The V gene's germline CDR1 is MDHEN and CDR2 SYDVKM. The CDR3 is made up of 11 amino acids. Here the CDR3 reads CASSLLGGLFF.

The chain carries TRBV20-1 and TRBJ1-5; the D call of TRBD1 rests on TCRdb alone, since no DNA is present to check it. The germline CDR1 and CDR2 sequences are DFQATT and SNEGSKA (reference sequence). The CDR3 has 15 residues. Here the CDR3 reads CSASGTGSLGGPQHF.

This sequence joins TRBV7-2 and TRBJ1-2. Germline assignment: CDR1 SGHTA and CDR2 FQGNSA. CDR3 length: 14 residues. CDR3 residues: CASSPRRVVYGYTF.

V gene TRBV18 combines with J gene TRBJ2-4; checking the TCRdb D call of TRBD2 is not possible without DNA. Germline loops: CDR1 KGHSH, CDR2 LQKENI. There are 17 residues in the CDR3. The chain's CDR3 is CASSPLRRSPTKNIQYF.

The gene calls are TRBV12-3 or TRBV12-4 and TRBJ2-2; without DNA, the TCRdb call of TRBD1 cannot be checked. This CDR3 has 18 residues. CDR3 residues: CASTLWDRAKGRTGELFF.

The chain carries TRBV6-2 or TRBV6-3 and TRBJ2-7; without DNA, the TCRdb call of TRBD1 cannot be checked. Germline CDR1 reads MNHEY; CDR2 reads SVGEGT. This CDR3 has 17 amino acids. The chain's CDR3 is CASSYPFRGSGSYEQYF.

The gene calls are TRBV7-2 and TRBJ2-7; TCRdb lists TRBD1, though no DNA is available to test this call. Germline lookup yields CDR1 SGHTA and CDR2 FQGNSA. The CDR3 runs to 19 residues. CDR3 amino acids: CASSLASVSGTPNPYEQYF. The full variable domain, with the rest looked up from reference TRBV7-2 and TRBJ2-7, is GAGVSQSPSNKVTEKGKDVELRCDPISGHTALYWYRQSLGQGLEFLIYFQGNSAPDKSGLPSDRFSAERTGGSVSTLTIQRTQQEDSAVYLCASSLASVSGTPNPYEQYFGPGTRLTVT.

J is TRBJ1-5 and V is TRBV6-2 or TRBV6-3. CDR3 length equals 15 residues. CDR1 and CDR2 (germline): MNHEY, SVGEGT. The CDR3: CASSYAEHSNQPQHF.

V and J are TRBV20-1 and TRBJ2-7. Per germline, CDR1 DFQATT and CDR2 SNEGSKA (reference sequence). This CDR3 is built from 14 residues. This chain's CDR3 is CSSPNPQINYEQYF.

The V gene is TRBV7-3, the J gene TRBJ2-5; with no DNA, the TCRdb D assignment of TRBD2 cannot be verified. The CDR3 is 16 residues long. Germline V gives CDR1 SGHTA, CDR2 FQGTGA. The CDR3 here is CASSLRGGLEGKTQYF.

This CDR3 reads CASRMTGMARVANVLTF. The chain employs TRBV27 and TRBJ2-6; TCRdb designates TRBD1, a call that cannot be tested without DNA. The germline CDR1 and CDR2 sequences are MNHEY and SMNVEV (reference sequence). The CDR3 covers 17 residues.

V usage is TRBV7-9 and J usage is TRBJ2-7; TCRdb indicates TRBD1, and absent DNA this call remains unverified. The CDR3 runs 16 residues. CDR1 is SEHNR, CDR2 FQNEAQ, per germline (reference sequence). CDR3: CASSLVGGRSDYEQYF. Combining the CDR3 with reference TRBV7-9 and TRBJ2-7 gives the whole variable domain DTGVSQNPRHKITKRGQNVTFRCDPISEHNRLYWYRQTLGQGPEFLTYFQNEAQLEKSRLLSDRFSAERPKGSFSTLEIQRTEQGDSAMYLCASSLVGGRSDYEQYFGPGTRLTVT.

The chain is built from TRBV20-1 and TRBJ2-7; TCRdb's D gene call, TRBD2, goes unchecked for lack of DNA. CDR1 is DFQATT and CDR2 is SNEGSKA in the germline V gene (reference sequence). This CDR3 has 14 amino acids. CDR3 sequence: CSAILAGRFYEQYF.

The chain links TRBV6-1 to TRBJ2-7. CDR3 size: 14 residues. The germline V gene encodes CDR1 MNHNS and CDR2 SASEGT. This CDR3 is CASSGLLRSYEQYF.

The chain couples TRBV3-1 to TRBJ2-5; no DNA is available, so the TRBD1 call from TCRdb remains unchecked. The CDR3 length is 13 residues. Germline assignment: CDR1 LGHDT and CDR2 YNNKEL (reference sequence). CDR3 protein: CASSQPGQETQYF.

This chain joins TRBV5-5 and TRBJ1-4. This CDR3 spans 13 amino acids. Germline assignment: CDR1 SGHKS and CDR2 YYEKEE (reference sequence). The CDR3 here is CASSLADREKLFF.